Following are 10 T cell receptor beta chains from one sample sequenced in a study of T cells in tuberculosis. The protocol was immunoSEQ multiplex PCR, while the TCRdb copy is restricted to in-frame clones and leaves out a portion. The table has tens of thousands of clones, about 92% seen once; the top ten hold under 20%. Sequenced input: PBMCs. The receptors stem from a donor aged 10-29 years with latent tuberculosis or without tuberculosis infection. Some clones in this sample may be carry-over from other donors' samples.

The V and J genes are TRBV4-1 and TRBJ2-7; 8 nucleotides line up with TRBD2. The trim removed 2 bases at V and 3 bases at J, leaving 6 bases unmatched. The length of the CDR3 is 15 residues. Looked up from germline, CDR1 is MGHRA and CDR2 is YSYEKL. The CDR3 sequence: CASSQIKREFYEQYF. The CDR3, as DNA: TGCGCCAGCAGCCAAATCAAGCGGGAGTTCTACGAGCAGTACTTC.

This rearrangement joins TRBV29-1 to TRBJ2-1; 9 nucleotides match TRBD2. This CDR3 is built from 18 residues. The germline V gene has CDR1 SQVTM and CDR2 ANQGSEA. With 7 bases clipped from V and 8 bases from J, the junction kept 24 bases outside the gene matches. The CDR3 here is CSARPGLALQSGVYEQFF. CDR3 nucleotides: TGCAGCGCCCGACCGGGACTAGCCCTTCAAAGTGGGGTCTATGAGCAGTTCTTC.

The CDR3 reads CASSTRGYNEQFF. In DNA, the CDR3 is TGTGCCAGCAGTACGAGGGGGTACAATGAGCAGTTCTTC. This chain links TRBV6-4 with TRBJ2-1, with D perhaps matching TRBD1 (6 bases). Germline loops: CDR1 MRHNA, CDR2 SNTAGT. V lost 5 bases, J lost 4 bases, and 9 bases lay in between. The CDR3 runs to 13 residues.

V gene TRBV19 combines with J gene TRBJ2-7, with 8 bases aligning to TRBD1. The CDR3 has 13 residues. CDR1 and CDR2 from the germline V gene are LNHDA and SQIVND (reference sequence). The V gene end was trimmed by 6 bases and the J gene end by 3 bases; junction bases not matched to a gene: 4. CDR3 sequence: CASRATGVYEQYF. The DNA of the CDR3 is TGTGCCAGTAGGGCGACAGGGGTCTACGAGCAGTACTTC.

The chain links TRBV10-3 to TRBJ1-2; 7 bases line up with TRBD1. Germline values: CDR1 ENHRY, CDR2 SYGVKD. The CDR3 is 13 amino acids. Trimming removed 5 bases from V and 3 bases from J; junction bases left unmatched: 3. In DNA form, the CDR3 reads TGTGCCATCAGTCCAGGGGGAGACTATGGCTACACCTTC. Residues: CAISPGGDYGYTF.

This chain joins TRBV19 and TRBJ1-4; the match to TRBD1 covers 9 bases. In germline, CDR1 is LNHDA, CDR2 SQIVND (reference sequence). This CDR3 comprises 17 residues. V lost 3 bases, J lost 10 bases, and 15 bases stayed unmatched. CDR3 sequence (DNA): TGTGCCAGTAGTATCGTCGACAGGGGGGCATATTTTGGAAAACTGTTTTTT. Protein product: CASSIVDRGAYFGKLFF.

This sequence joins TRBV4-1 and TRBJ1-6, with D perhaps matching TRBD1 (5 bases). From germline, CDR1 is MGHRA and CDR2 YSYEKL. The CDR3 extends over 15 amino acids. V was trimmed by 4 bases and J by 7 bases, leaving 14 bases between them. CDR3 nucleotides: TGCGCCAGCAGCCGCGTCAGGGATCGGAATTCACCCCTCCACTTT. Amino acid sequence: CASSRVRDRNSPLHF.

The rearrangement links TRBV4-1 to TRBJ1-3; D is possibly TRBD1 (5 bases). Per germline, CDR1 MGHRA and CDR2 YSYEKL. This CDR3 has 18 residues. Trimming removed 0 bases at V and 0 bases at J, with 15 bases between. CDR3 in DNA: TGCGCCAGCAGCCAAGAAGGTGGAGGGGCCGCCTCTGGAAACACCATATATTTT. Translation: CASSQEGGGAASGNTIYF.

CDR3 sequence: CASSPDGTEAFF. In DNA form, the CDR3 reads TGTGCCAGCTCACCAGACGGGACAGAAGCTTTCTTT. The genes are TRBV18 and TRBJ1-1; weak D call: TRBD1 (6 bases). With 2 bases removed from V and 8 bases from J, the gap between germline ends came to 9 bases. The CDR3 is 12 amino acids. Germline V lookup: CDR1 KGHSH, CDR2 LQKENI. Full variable domain (missing parts from reference TRBV18 and TRBJ1-1): NAGVMQNPRHLVRRRGQEARLRCSPMKGHSHVYWYRQLPEEGLKFMVYLQKENIIDESGMPKERFSAEFPKEGPSILRIQQVVRGDSAAYFCASSPDGTEAFFGQGTRLTVV.

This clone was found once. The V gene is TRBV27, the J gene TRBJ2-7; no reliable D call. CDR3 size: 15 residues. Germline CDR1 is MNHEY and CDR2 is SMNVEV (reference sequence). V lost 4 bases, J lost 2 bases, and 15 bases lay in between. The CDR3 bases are TGTGCCAGCAGTTCTGACTCCATCCTACCCTACGAGCAGTACTTC. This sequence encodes CASSSDSILPYEQYF.